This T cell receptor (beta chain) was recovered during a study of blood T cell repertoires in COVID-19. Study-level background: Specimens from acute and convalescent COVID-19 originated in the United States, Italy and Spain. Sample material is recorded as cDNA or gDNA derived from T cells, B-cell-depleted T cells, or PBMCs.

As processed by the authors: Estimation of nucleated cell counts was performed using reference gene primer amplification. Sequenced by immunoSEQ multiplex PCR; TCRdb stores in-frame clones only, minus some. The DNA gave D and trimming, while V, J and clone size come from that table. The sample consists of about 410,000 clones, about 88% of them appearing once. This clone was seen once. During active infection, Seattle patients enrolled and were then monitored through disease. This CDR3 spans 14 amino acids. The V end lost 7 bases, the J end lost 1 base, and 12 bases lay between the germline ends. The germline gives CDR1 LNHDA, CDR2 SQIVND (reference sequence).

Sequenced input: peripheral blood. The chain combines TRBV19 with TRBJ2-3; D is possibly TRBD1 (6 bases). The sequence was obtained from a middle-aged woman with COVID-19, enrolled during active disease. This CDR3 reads CASTNREGTDTQYF. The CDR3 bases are TGTGCCAGTACCAACAGGGAAGGCACAGATACGCAGTATTTT.